The present entry profiles one T cell receptor beta chain with its context. The target of this receptor is not known. Per-base qualities were not stored, and no clone one base away is much larger. CD3+CD8+ T cells were sorted from fresh PBMCs before TCR sequencing. After extraction using the QIAamp DNA Blood Mini Kit, genomic DNA was sent off for immunoSEQ repertoire analysis. Using a standard quantity of genomic DNA template, multiplex PCR was run to amplify the CDR3 regions. PCR products were sequenced on an Illumina platform. For the original study's pipeline: Alignment of sequences to a reference was performed, and V, D and J gene definitions were taken from IMGT. A nearest-neighbor clustering algorithm merged closely related sequences to remove PCR and sequencing errors. V, D and J usage was examined in productive unique and total sequences using ImmunoSEQ Analyzer tools along with R version 3.6.1. Drawn from immuneACCESS, this table holds only the in-frame rearrangements with V and J called that TCRdb kept. Clones are partly lost; checked studies trace under half to an unresolved V gene and leave the rest unexplained. Clone size and the V and J calls come from that table; the DNA yielded D and trimming. This sample comprises 1,400 or so clones, about 94% of them detected only once. The ten largest clones capture roughly 2.8% of the sample.

V lost 6 bases and J lost 0 bases; the stretch between them is 11 bases long. From the cysteine through the phenylalanine, the CDR3 covers 14 amino acids. Only the CDR3 part of the read is kept: 42 bases, read in frame from the first base. The germline V gene (reference sequence) specifies LNHDA as CDR1 and SQIVND as CDR2. The data originate from a study of immunodeficiency (dated by TCRdb to between 2018 and 2020). Study-level background: The repertoires were analyzed to search for VDJ recombination defects and oligoclonality.

Overall study outcomes, separate from this receptor: Patient CD8+ T cells showed restricted TRB V-J pairing and lower productive entropy than control CD8+ T cells. In the entropy comparisons of patients against healthy controls, patients were shown as n=3 (open circles), and an effect of thymic development was suggested only as a possibility. Based on top-100 and total clonotype frequencies, severe oligoclonality showed up in patient CD8+ T cells, whereas patient CD4+ T cells did not show severe oligoclonality.

This clonotype was sampled from a human donor in good health. The specimen was CD8+ T cells from blood. This chain joins TRBV19 to TRBJ1-2; the D segment cannot be called with confidence. The DNA sequence is TGTGCCAGTAGCACCCGCCTTCCTAACTATGGCTACACCTTC. It encodes CASSTRLPNYGYTF.